Presented here are 6 T cell receptor beta chains from one specimen sequenced in a study of beta chain features in type 1 diabetes. Study-level points and caveats: Shorter TCRB CDR3s, moderately but significantly so, were found in Type 1 diabetes patients in all four CD4+ subsets.

Since all of the isolated RNA was reverse transcribed, expressed TCRB transcripts were what got sequenced. TCRdb keeps only in-frame clones here, not all; method: immunoSEQ multiplex PCR. The repertoire has under 400,000 clones, roughly 12% of them found once; the top ten carry roughly 0.0097%. These receptors have no known antigen. The source material was naive CD4+ T cells from blood. These TCRs come from a woman under 30 with type 1 diabetes.

There are a few counts of this clone. The rearrangement uses TRBV5-4 and TRBJ2-2; tentative D call: TRBD2 (6 bases). CDR1 and CDR2 from the germline V gene are SGHNT and YYREEE (reference sequence). V dropped 0 bases and J dropped 3 bases, with 6 bases sitting between them. The CDR3 is 14 residues long. CDR3 sequence: CASSLGEDTGELFF. The CDR3 coding sequence is TGTGCCAGCAGCTTGGGGGAGGACACCGGGGAGCTGTTTTTT.

The V and J genes are TRBV7-2 and TRBJ2-5; 9 nucleotides align to TRBD1. V lost 3 bases, J lost 5 bases, and 4 bases stayed unmatched. Germline CDR1 and CDR2: SGHTA and FQGNSA. The length of the CDR3 is 14 residues. CDR3 amino acids: CASSLGTGSETQYF. The CDR3 coding sequence is TGTGCCAGCAGCTTGGGGACAGGGTCCGAGACCCAGTACTTC.

This clone was seen more than once but under ten times. The genes are TRBV6-4 and TRBJ2-3; the match to TRBD2 covers 11 bases. This CDR3 is built from 16 residues. J gave up 2 bases and V 5 bases, and 6 bases lay outside the gene matches. In germline, CDR1 is MRHNA, CDR2 SNTAGT. The CDR3 loop is CASSSGTSGTTDTQYF. CDR3 nucleotide sequence: TGTGCCAGCAGTAGCGGGACTAGCGGAACCACAGATACGCAGTATTTT.

The V gene is TRBV6-5, the J gene TRBJ1-5; a possible D gene is TRBD1 (5 bases). The CDR3 consists of 16 residues. Looked up from germline, CDR1 is MNHEY and CDR2 is SVGAGI. Trimming pared 4 bases from V and 0 bases from J, leaving 13 bases between. The CDR3 region has the DNA TGTGCCAGCAGTTGGAATTCCAGGGTTAGCAATCAGCCCCAGCATTTT. Its translation: CASSWNSRVSNQPQHF.

This clone was found a few times. V gene TRBV25-1 combines with J gene TRBJ2-7, with TRBD1 identical over 9 bases. The J segment lost 2 bases and the V segment lost 5 bases, leaving 4 bases of the junction unmatched. From germline, CDR1 is MGHDK and CDR2 SYGVNS. The CDR3 loop spans 14 amino acids. In DNA form, the CDR3 reads TGTGCCAGCAGTTGGGGACAGGGACCCTACGAGCAGTACTTC. The encoded protein is CASSWGQGPYEQYF.

As for this clone: Distinct nucleotide sequences in the sample also encode this CDR3. The chain couples TRBV28 to TRBJ1-1, with a possible D match to TRBD1 (5 bases). Trimming took 9 bases from V and 1 from J, leaving 6 bases between them. This CDR3 has 11 residues. The germline CDR1 and CDR2 sequences are MDHEN and SYDVKM. The chain's CDR3 is CASTGNTEAFF. The CDR3 DNA is TGTGCCAGTACAGGGAACACTGAAGCTTTCTTT.